The 20 T cell receptor beta chains listed next were all sequenced from one sample in a study of spatial heterogeneity in lung cancer. A single record per CDR3 protein comes from TCRdb applying MiXCR to the 5' RACE reads. The data contain around 60,000 distinct CDR3 sequences, around 8.4% of them seen just once; the ten biggest clones take up around 16%. The sample's time point: sample taken at primary tumor resection. No cells were sorted before sequencing. The whole RNA sequenced was extracted from tumor, nontumor lung or frozen PBMC. The sequencing used PBMCs, collected at surgery. These receptor sequences come from a female donor with early-stage non-small cell lung cancer.

This clonotype was observed a few times. This chain uses TRBV6-5 with TRBJ2-6, with TRBD1 as a possible D gene (5 bases). The germline gives CDR1 MNHEY, CDR2 SVGAGI. This CDR3 is 15 amino acids long. V gave up 2 bases and J gave up 0 bases, with 5 bases separating them. CDR3 protein: CASSYQGSGANVLTF. In DNA, the CDR3 is TGTGCCAGCAGTTACCAGGGCTCTGGGGCCAACGTCCTGACTTTC.

This clonotype was picked up many times. The chain has TRBV20-1 and TRBJ2-1; 11 bases are a match to TRBD2. The CDR3 contains 16 residues. Trimming cost V 6 bases and J 2 bases; bases outside gene matches: 9. Germline CDR1 is DFQATT and CDR2 is SNEGSKA (reference sequence). The DNA of the CDR3 is TGCAGTGCGCGTGCGACTAGCGGGGCCCCCTACAATGAGCAGTTCTTC. Amino acid sequence: CSARATSGAPYNEQFF.

The chain joins TRBV6-2 or TRBV6-3 to TRBJ2-2; no firm D call. CDR1 and CDR2 (germline): MNHEY, SVGEGT. There are 16 residues in the CDR3. V was trimmed by 2 bases and J by 0 bases, leaving 10 bases between them. Here the CDR3 DNA reads TGTGCCAGCAGTTACGGACCTCGGACGAACACCGGGGAGCTGTTTTTT. Protein: CASSYGPRTNTGELFF.

This clonotype was detected many times. The chain employs TRBV12-3 or TRBV12-4 and TRBJ2-7; the D call may be TRBD1 or TRBD2 (6 bases each). The CDR3 loop spans 15 amino acids. V was cut by 2 bases and J by 2 bases, with 13 bases left in between. In nucleotides, the CDR3 is TGTGCCAGCAGTTTACCCCCCGGGGGCCCCTACGAGCAGTACTTC. This sequence encodes CASSLPPGGPYEQYF.

This clonotype was seen ten or more times. This chain joins TRBV5-1 and TRBJ2-5; 9 nucleotides line up with TRBD1. Germline assignment: CDR1 SGHRS and CDR2 YFSETQ. The CDR3 is made up of 16 amino acids. V trimming: 4 bases; J trimming: 2 bases; junction bases outside the gene matches: 9. This CDR3 is CASSGGTGNWQETQYF. The CDR3 coding sequence is TGCGCCAGCAGCGGTGGGACAGGGAATTGGCAAGAGACCCAGTACTTC. Full variable domain (missing parts from reference TRBV5-1 and TRBJ2-5): KAGVTQTPRYLIKTRGQQVTLSCSPISGHRSVSWYQQTPGQGLQFLFEYFSETQRNKGNFPGRFSGRQFSNSRSEMNVSTLELGDSALYLCASSGGTGNWQETQYFGPGTRLLVL.

This clonotype was detected ten times or more. The chain has TRBV10-3 and TRBJ2-1; D is possibly TRBD1 (6 bases). Germline V gene lookup returns CDR1 ENHRY and CDR2 SYGVKD. This CDR3 has 15 amino acids. The ends were cut back, 0 bases at V and 4 bases at J, with 10 bases in the middle. The CDR3 protein is CAISESRTAYNEQFF. DNA for the CDR3: TGTGCCATCAGTGAGTCCCGGACAGCGTACAATGAGCAGTTCTTC.

In its sample, this clonotype was seen once. This chain connects TRBV18 to TRBJ1-5, with D unresolved. The CDR3 is 13 amino acids. Trimming left V 3 bases short and J 6 bases short, with 9 bases between. Germline V gene lookup returns CDR1 KGHSH and CDR2 LQKENI. CDR3 in amino acids: CASSPDPAQPQHF. CDR3 sequence (DNA): TGTGCCAGCTCACCCGACCCCGCTCAGCCCCAGCATTTT.

The V gene is TRBV15, the J gene TRBJ2-2, with D uncertain. Germline V gene lookup returns CDR1 LNHNV and CDR2 YYDKDF (reference sequence). CDR3 length equals 18 residues. The V and J ends lost 0 bases and 6 bases respectively, with 20 bases between them. The CDR3 region has the DNA TGTGCCACCAGCAGAGATCCGTTCGGCACGATCCTTCCCGGGGAGCTGTTTTTT. Its translation: CATSRDPFGTILPGELFF.

This clonotype was counted many times. The chain is built from TRBV30 and TRBJ1-2, with D possibly matching TRBD1 (6 bases). V was clipped by 7 bases and J by 3 bases, with 15 bases between them. This CDR3 spans 13 amino acids. Germline CDR1 and CDR2: GTSNPN and SVGIG (reference sequence). The CDR3 spells CALLTGAHYGYTF. The CDR3 region has the DNA TGTGCCTTACTGACAGGAGCACACTATGGCTACACCTTC.

Regarding this clonotype: The conserved closing phenylalanine or tryptophan is absent in this CDR3, likely reflecting a read error. The chain links TRBV20-1 to TRBJ1-1, with unresolved D. CDR3 length: 10 amino acids. V shed 6 bases and J shed 7 bases, with 9 bases lying between them. Germline-derived CDR1 and CDR2 are DFQATT and SNEGSKA (reference sequence). CDR3 DNA: TGCAGTGCGGCGGAATTTGAAGCTTTCCTT. It specifies CSAAEFEAFL.

This clonotype appeared many times. The chain uses TRBV6-5 and TRBJ2-1; 12 nucleotides agree with TRBD2. Trimming took 3 bases from V and 4 from J; bases not matched to a gene: 4. The germline V gene has CDR1 MNHEY and CDR2 SVGAGI. This CDR3 is built from 16 residues. The CDR3 DNA follows: TGTGCCAGCAGTTATTCACTAGCGGGAGGATACAATGAGCAGTTCTTC. It codes for CASSYSLAGGYNEQFF.

This clonotype was observed many times. The CDR3 region is CASSWEFGRGRRDTQYF. In DNA, the CDR3 is TGTGCCAGCAGCTGGGAGTTCGGCAGGGGGCGAAGAGATACGCAGTATTTT. The chain combines TRBV11-2 with TRBJ2-3; 8 positions agree with TRBD1. This CDR3 is 17 amino acids long. Unmatched junction bases numbered 14, after V lost 4 bases and J lost 5 bases. The germline gives CDR1 SGHAT, CDR2 FQNNGV.

The genes are TRBV5-1 and TRBJ2-5; 7 nucleotides line up with TRBD2. V lost 5 bases to trimming and J lost 4 bases; unmatched junction nucleotides: 5. CDR3 length: 13 amino acids. The germline V gene has CDR1 SGHRS and CDR2 YFSETQ. The chain's CDR3 is CASSSAGIETQYF. CDR3 nucleotides: TGCGCCAGCAGTTCAGCGGGGATAGAGACCCAGTACTTC.

Many counts were recorded for this clonotype. The genes are TRBV6-5 and TRBJ1-4, with D maybe TRBD1 (5 bases). Per germline, CDR1 MNHEY and CDR2 SVGAGI. The germline V and J ends were trimmed by 4 bases and 8 bases, with 14 bases remaining between them. The CDR3 is made up of 14 amino acids. The CDR3 sequence is CASSFFGTREKLFF. DNA of the CDR3: TGTGCCAGCAGTTTTTTTGGGACCAGGGAAAAACTGTTTTTT.

This clonotype turned up a few times. The chain uses TRBV4-1 and TRBJ1-1, with a tentative D call TRBD1 (6 bases). The CDR3 sequence is 16 residues long. Germline CDR1 is MGHRA and CDR2 is YSYEKL. V gave up 2 bases and J gave up 2 bases, with 15 bases separating them. CDR3 coding DNA: TGCGCCAGCAGCCAACTAACAGCAGGGGATAACACTGAAGCTTTCTTT. Residues: CASSQLTAGDNTEAFF.

V usage is TRBV7-6 and J usage is TRBJ2-7; D gene uncertain. The V end was cut by 1 base, the J end by 7 bases, with 14 bases between. CDR1 is SGHVS and CDR2 is FNYEAQ in the germline V gene. The CDR3 runs to 14 residues. The CDR3 DNA is TGTGCCAGCAGCTTAGGACCTCGGGCCAGAGAGCAGTACTTC. Protein sequence: CASSLGPRAREQYF. Complete variable domain (other parts from reference TRBV7-6 and TRBJ2-7): GAGVSQSPRYKVTKRGQDVALRCDPISGHVSLYWYRQALGQGPEFLTYFNYEAQQDKSGLPNDRFSAERPEGSISTLTIQRTEQRDSAMYRCASSLGPRAREQYFGPGTRLTVT.

In its sample, this clonotype was seen many times. The J gene is TRBJ1-5, the V gene TRBV12-3 or TRBV12-4, with TRBD1 identical over 8 bases. This CDR3 region has 15 residues. V trimming: 3 bases; J trimming: 6 bases; junction bases outside the gene matches: 7. The CDR3 region is CASSLSRGLSQPQHF. The CDR3 DNA is TGTGCCAGCAGTTTGAGCAGGGGGCTAAGTCAGCCCCAGCATTTT.

This clonotype was seen at least ten times. The V gene is TRBV10-3, the J gene TRBJ1-5; 9 bases agree with TRBD1. V was clipped by 4 bases and J by 4 bases; unmatched bases: 8. Germline CDR1 reads ENHRY; CDR2 reads SYGVKD. The CDR3 spans 16 residues. The CDR3 sequence: CAISGGTGQGNQPQHF. CDR3 DNA sequence: TGTGCCATCAGTGGGGGGACAGGGCAAGGTAATCAGCCCCAGCATTTT.

This clonotype has ten or more counts. J is TRBJ1-5 and V is TRBV28; the match to TRBD1 covers 7 bases. Germline V CDR1 and CDR2: MDHEN, SYDVKM. Trimming took 6 bases from V and 7 from J; bases not matched to a gene: 12. There are 15 residues in the CDR3. The CDR3 loop is CASSPDTGEYQPQHF. The DNA for the CDR3 is TGTGCCAGCAGCCCCGATACAGGGGAATACCAGCCCCAGCATTTT. The full variable domain, in which reference TRBV28 and TRBJ1-5 provide the parts outside the CDR3, is DVKVTQSSRYLVKRTGEKVFLECVQDMDHENMFWYRQDPGLGLRLIYFSYDVKMKEKGDIPEGYSVSREKKERFSLILESASTNQTSMYLCASSPDTGEYQPQHFGDGTRLSIL.

This clonotype showed up many times. This sequence joins TRBV28 and TRBJ1-1; D may be TRBD1 (5 bases). The CDR3 is 12 amino acids. Germline V gene data show CDR1 as MDHEN and CDR2 as SYDVKM. Trimming removed 10 bases at V and 7 bases at J, with 16 bases between. The CDR3 spells CAMAGWGGEAFF. The CDR3 nucleotides are TGTGCCATGGCGGGCTGGGGGGGTGAAGCTTTCTTT.